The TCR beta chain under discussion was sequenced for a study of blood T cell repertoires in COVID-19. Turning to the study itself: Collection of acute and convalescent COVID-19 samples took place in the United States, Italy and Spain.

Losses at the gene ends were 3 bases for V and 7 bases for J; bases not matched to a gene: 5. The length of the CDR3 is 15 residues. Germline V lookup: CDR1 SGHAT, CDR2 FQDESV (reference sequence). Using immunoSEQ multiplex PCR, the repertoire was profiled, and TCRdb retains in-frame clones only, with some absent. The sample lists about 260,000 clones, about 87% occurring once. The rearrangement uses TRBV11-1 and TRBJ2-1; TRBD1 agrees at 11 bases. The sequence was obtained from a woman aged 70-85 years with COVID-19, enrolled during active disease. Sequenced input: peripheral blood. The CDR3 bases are TGTGCCAGCAGCTTTAGGACAGGGGGCGCGAATGAGCAGTTCTTC. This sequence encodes CASSFRTGGANEQFF. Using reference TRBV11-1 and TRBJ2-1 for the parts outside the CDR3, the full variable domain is EAEVAQSPRYKITEKSQAVAFWCDPISGHATLYWYRQILGQGPELLVQFQDESVVDDSQLPKDRFSAERLKGVDSTLKIQPAELGDSAMYLCASSFRTGGANEQFFGPGTRLTVL.